Each of the 8 T cell receptor beta chains below was sequenced from the same sample in a study of STAT5B mutations in CD4+ large granular lymphocyte leukemia. Sequencing was performed with immunoSEQ multiplex PCR; in TCRdb, only in-frame clones are kept and a portion is missing. Counted here are 30,000 or so clones, approximately 73% occurring once; the ten biggest clones make up about 2.1%. Sequencing input: CD4+ T cells from blood buffy coats. The receptor source for this set is a human donor in good health.

V is TRBV19 and J is TRBJ1-2, with D hard to call. The germline V gene encodes CDR1 LNHDA and CDR2 SQIVND (reference sequence). The CDR3 spans 13 residues. The germline V and J ends were trimmed by 4 bases and 5 bases, with 11 bases remaining between them. For the CDR3, the DNA is TGTGCCAGTAGTACAGGAAATTCTTATGGCTACACCTTC. The encoded protein is CASSTGNSYGYTF.

V is TRBV6-5 and J is TRBJ1-2, with TRBD1 as a possible D gene (5 bases). CDR1 and CDR2 (germline): MNHEY, SVGAGI. The CDR3 covers 14 residues. V was shortened by 4 bases and J by 2 bases, with 11 bases between the two germline ends. CDR3: CASSSAGANYGYTF. For the CDR3, the DNA is TGTGCCAGCAGTTCTGCCGGGGCCAACTATGGCTACACCTTC.

The chain carries TRBV5-4 and TRBJ2-3; D may be TRBD1 (6 bases). The CDR3 extends over 16 amino acids. Trimming removed 6 bases from V and 2 bases from J, with 19 bases in between. The V gene's germline CDR1 is SGHNT and CDR2 YYREEE (reference sequence). CDR3 protein: CASTQYVQGPTDTQYF. Written as DNA, the CDR3 is TGTGCCAGCACTCAATACGTACAGGGACCCACAGATACGCAGTATTTT.

The chain recombines TRBV7-2 with TRBJ2-5, with 11 bases that match TRBD2. The CDR3 is 16 amino acids. Germline V gene sequence: CDR1 SGHTA, CDR2 FQGNSA. V lost 5 bases to trimming and J lost 5 bases; unmatched junction nucleotides: 10. Here the CDR3 DNA reads TGTGCCAGCAGCCATAATAGCGGGAGGGTCCGGGAGACCCAGTACTTC. It specifies CASSHNSGRVRETQYF. Based on the CDR3 plus reference TRBV7-2 and TRBJ2-5, the full variable domain is GAGVSQSPSNKVTEKGKDVELRCDPISGHTALYWYRQSLGQGLEFLIYFQGNSAPDKSGLPSDRFSAERTGGSVSTLTIQRTQQEDSAVYLCASSHNSGRVRETQYFGPGTRLLVL.

The chain couples TRBV19 to TRBJ2-7; 11 bases agree with TRBD1. This CDR3 contains 15 residues. V dropped 7 bases and J dropped 3; count of bases not matched to a gene: 8. Germline V CDR1 and CDR2: LNHDA, SQIVND (reference sequence). Here the CDR3 reads CASKGHGTGGYEQYF. CDR3 bases: TGTGCCAGTAAGGGACATGGGACAGGGGGCTACGAGCAGTACTTC. Based on the CDR3 plus reference TRBV19 and TRBJ2-7, the full variable domain is DGGITQSPKYLFRKEGQNVTLSCEQNLNHDAMYWYRQDPGQGLRLIYYSQIVNDFQKGDIAEGYSVSREKKESFPLTVTSAQKNPTAFYLCASKGHGTGGYEQYFGPGTRLTVT.

CDR3 sequence: CASSVEGLLAGVSTDTQYF. The DNA for the CDR3 is TGTGCCAGCAGCGTAGAGGGCCTTCTAGCGGGAGTAAGCACAGATACGCAGTATTTT. The chain joins TRBV9 to TRBJ2-3; 10 nucleotides match TRBD2. Trimming cost V 0 bases and J 0 bases; bases outside gene matches: 10. Germline V gives CDR1 SGDLS, CDR2 YYNGEE. CDR3 size: 19 residues.

V and J are TRBV4-1 and TRBJ2-7, with a weak D call TRBD2 (6 bases). This CDR3 region has 14 residues. Germline values: CDR1 MGHRA, CDR2 YSYEKL. V was cut by 1 base and J by 2 bases, with 9 bases left in between. The CDR3 DNA follows: TGCGCCAGCAGCCAAGGCCTAGCGCCCTACGAGCAGTACTTC. Amino acids: CASSQGLAPYEQYF.

The chain has TRBV28 and TRBJ1-5; D gene unclear. The germline CDR1 and CDR2 sequences are MDHEN and SYDVKM. V lost 6 bases and J 0 bases, leaving 12 bases between the germline ends. CDR3 size: 15 residues. The CDR3 sequence: CASSPTHSSNQPQHF. The CDR3 coding sequence is TGTGCCAGCAGCCCCACCCACAGTAGCAATCAGCCCCAGCATTTT.